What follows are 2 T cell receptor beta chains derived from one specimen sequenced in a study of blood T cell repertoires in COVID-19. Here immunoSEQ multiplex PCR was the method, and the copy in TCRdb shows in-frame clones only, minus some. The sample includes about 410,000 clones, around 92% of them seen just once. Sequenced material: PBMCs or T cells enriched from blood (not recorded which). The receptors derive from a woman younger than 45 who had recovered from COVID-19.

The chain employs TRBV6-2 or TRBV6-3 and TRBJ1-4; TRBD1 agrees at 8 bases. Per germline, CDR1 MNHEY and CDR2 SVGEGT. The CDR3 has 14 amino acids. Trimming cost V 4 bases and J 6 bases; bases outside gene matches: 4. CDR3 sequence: CASSSGGLDEKLFF. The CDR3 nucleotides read TGTGCCAGCAGTTCAGGGGGCTTGGATGAAAAACTGTTTTTT.

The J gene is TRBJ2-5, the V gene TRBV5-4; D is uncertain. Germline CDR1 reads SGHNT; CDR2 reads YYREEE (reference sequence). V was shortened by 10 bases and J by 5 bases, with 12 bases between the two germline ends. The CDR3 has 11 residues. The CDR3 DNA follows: TGTGCCTTTCCGTCCGGGGAGACCCAGTACTTC. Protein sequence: CAFPSGETQYF.